This entry concerns a single TCR beta chain. What it recognizes is unknown. The data stem from a study of cytomegalovirus exposure and HLA in healthy donors. CDR1 SGHTA and CDR2 FQGNSA come from the germline V gene. The CDR3 contains 12 residues. Trimming shortened V by 10 bases and J by 2 bases, and 10 bases separated the two germline ends. The PCR employed 60 Vbeta primers together with 13 Jbeta primers. Under the authors' procedure: Approximately 9.9 million of tens of millions of unique TCR beta chains were shared, per a later count. Using immunoSEQ multiplex PCR, the repertoire was profiled, and TCRdb retains in-frame clones only, with some absent. V and J calls and clone size are given by that table; D and trimming were obtained from the DNA. Seen in this sample are under 200,000 clones; the ten most common clones hold about 6%. General study points: Rare TCR sequences dominated, though some public TCRs recurred in many donors.

This TCR was recovered from a man aged 30 to 45 in good health and CMV-seronegative. The V call is TRBV7-2, the J call TRBJ2-3, with D unresolved. Specimen: PBMCs. CDR3 amino acids: CATAAVTDTQYF. DNA of the CDR3: TGTGCCACCGCGGCGGTCACAGATACGCAGTATTTT.